One sample yielded the 27 T cell receptor beta chains listed below, sequenced in a study of blood T cell repertoires in COVID-19. Generated by immunoSEQ multiplex PCR, the TCRdb table keeps only in-frame clones and is missing some. The data hold roughly 250,000 clones, with 80% to 90% observed a single time. Specimen: peripheral blood. All receptors come from a woman aged 40 to 49 with acute or convalescent COVID-19.

This clone was counted once. The chain has TRBV5-1 and TRBJ2-3; 7 nucleotides agree with TRBD1. CDR3 length: 14 amino acids. The germline V gene has CDR1 SGHRS and CDR2 YFSETQ. Unmatched junction bases numbered 3, after V lost 3 bases and J lost 2 bases. CDR3 loop: CASSSGQITDTQYF. The CDR3 DNA reads TGCGCCAGCAGCTCGGGACAGATCACAGATACGCAGTATTTT.

This clone was seen a single time. The chain combines TRBV7-2 with TRBJ2-3, with 9 bases matching TRBD2. The V segment lost 1 base and the J segment 1 base; nucleotides outside the gene matches: 3. Germline V gives CDR1 SGHTA, CDR2 FQGNSA. This CDR3 is built from 16 residues. The CDR3 protein is CASSLVSSGGTDTQYF. The DNA of the CDR3 is TGTGCCAGCAGCTTAGTGTCTAGCGGGGGCACAGATACGCAGTATTTT.

The sample holds a few counts of this clone. The CDR3 coding sequence is TGCAGCTCGAGGGGACAGAATAATGAAAAACTGTTTTTT. Translating it yields CSSRGQNNEKLFF. The chain joins TRBV29-1 to TRBJ1-4; 7 bases agree with TRBD1. Germline CDR1 and CDR2: SQVTM and ANQGSEA. After removal of 8 bases from V and 4 bases from J, the junction contained 7 bases not matched to a gene. The length of the CDR3 is 13 residues.

The chain has TRBV21-1 and TRBJ2-5; TRBD1, the D gene given by the table, was not confirmed from the DNA. TRBV21-1 is a pseudogene locus. The CDR3 consists of 9 residues. The CDR3: CARGYGQYF. Here the CDR3 DNA reads TGTGCCAGGGGCTATGGCCAGTACTTC.

Comment on this clone: The sample has other DNA sequences that encode this CDR3 too. The chain couples TRBV25-1 to TRBJ1-2, with 11 bases lining up with TRBD1. In germline, CDR1 is MGHDK, CDR2 SYGVNS. CDR3 length: 13 residues. J lost 5 bases, V lost 7 bases, and 3 bases had no gene match. The CDR3 bases are TGTGCCAGCACCGGACAGGGGGCGTATGGCTACACCTTC. Translated: CASTGQGAYGYTF.

V usage is TRBV5-1 and J usage is TRBJ2-1, with 8 bases aligning to TRBD2. Germline lookup yields CDR1 SGHRS and CDR2 YFSETQ. CDR3 length: 15 amino acids. V lost 0 bases, J lost 8 bases, and 7 bases stayed unmatched. CDR3 in amino acids: CASSLARTSRDEQFF. The DNA for the CDR3 is TGCGCCAGCAGCTTGGCCAGGACTAGCAGGGATGAGCAGTTCTTC.

The V gene is TRBV10-3, the J gene TRBJ2-3, with D possibly TRBD1 on 6 matching bases. CDR3 length equals 16 residues. Germline lookup yields CDR1 ENHRY and CDR2 SYGVKD. Trimming left V 3 bases short and J 3 bases short, with 16 bases between. The CDR3 nucleotides read TGTGCCATCAGTGAAATTTCAGGGGCTAGTACAGATACGCAGTATTTT. Its protein is CAISEISGASTDTQYF.

The CDR3 region is CASSYSISHYYGYTF. The CDR3 bases are TGTGCCAGCAGTTACTCGATCTCACATTACTATGGCTACACCTTC. The chain combines TRBV6-2 or TRBV6-3 with TRBJ1-2; unclear D gene. The V end was cut by 0 bases, the J end by 3 bases, with 11 bases between. CDR1 and CDR2 (germline): MNHEY, SVGEGT. The CDR3 runs 15 residues.

The rearrangement joins TRBV12-3 or TRBV12-4 to TRBJ1-2; D gene ambiguous. Trimming removed 2 bases at V and 5 bases at J, with 9 bases between. The CDR3 is 13 residues long. For the CDR3, the DNA is TGTGCCAGCAGTTTACACGCAGATTATGGCTACACCTTC. Translation gives CASSLHADYGYTF.

V and J are TRBV4-1 and TRBJ1-4; a weak D match, TRBD1 (6 bases). The CDR3 has 14 residues. V was shortened by 4 bases and J by 5 bases, with 11 bases between the two germline ends. CDR1 is MGHRA and CDR2 is YSYEKL in the germline V gene. This chain's CDR3 is CASSRTTGNEKLFF. The CDR3 DNA is TGCGCCAGCAGCCGAACTACAGGGAATGAAAAACTGTTTTTT.

The V and J genes are TRBV14 and TRBJ2-5, with D hard to call. The germline V gene has CDR1 SGHDN and CDR2 FVKESK. There are 12 residues in the CDR3. Trimming took off 4 bases at V and 4 bases at J, with 7 bases between the two ends. The CDR3 DNA is TGTGCCAGCAGCCCGGTGAGAGAGACCCAGTACTTC. Protein sequence: CASSPVRETQYF.

This chain joins TRBV3-1 (or the pseudogene TRBV3-2) and TRBJ2-1, with TRBD2 matching 10 bases. Germline-derived CDR1 and CDR2 are LGHDT and YNNKEL (reference sequence). The ends lost 0 bases at V and 6 bases at J; junction bases unmatched: 8. This CDR3 has 17 amino acids. The CDR3 DNA reads as TGTGCCAGCAGCCAAGACATCCTAGCGGGGGTGAGCAATGAGCAGTTCTTC. Translated: CASSQDILAGVSNEQFF.

This chain links TRBV5-1 with TRBJ1-1; D is uncertain. V was clipped by 0 bases and J by 2 bases, with 11 bases between them. Germline V gene lookup returns CDR1 SGHRS and CDR2 YFSETQ. There are 15 residues in the CDR3. As DNA, the CDR3 is TGCGCCAGCAGCTTGGATCTCCTAGGAAACACTGAAGCTTTCTTT. Translation: CASSLDLLGNTEAFF. Full variable domain (missing parts from reference TRBV5-1 and TRBJ1-1): KAGVTQTPRYLIKTRGQQVTLSCSPISGHRSVSWYQQTPGQGLQFLFEYFSETQRNKGNFPGRFSGRQFSNSRSEMNVSTLELGDSALYLCASSLDLLGNTEAFFGQGTRLTVV.

The rearrangement uses TRBV9 and TRBJ1-1; no definite D call. The V end lost 3 bases, the J end lost 1 base, and 7 bases lay between the germline ends. The CDR3 runs 13 residues. From germline, CDR1 is SGDLS and CDR2 YYNGEE. CDR3 region: CASSDTGNTEAFF. The CDR3 coding sequence is TGTGCCAGCAGCGATACTGGGAACACTGAAGCTTTCTTT.

This sequence joins TRBV7-8 and TRBJ1-2, with D hard to call. The V gene lost 3 bases and the J gene lost 2 bases, with 7 bases spanning the gap. Germline V CDR1 and CDR2: SGHVS, FQNEAQ. CDR3 length: 13 amino acids. DNA for the CDR3: TGTGCCAGCAGCTTGCGGAGGAACTATGGCTACACCTTC. Its translation is CASSLRRNYGYTF.

This chain links TRBV11-2 with TRBJ1-1, with unresolved D. Germline assignment: CDR1 SGHAT and CDR2 FQNNGV. The CDR3 totals 14 residues. V was shortened by 1 base and J by 0 bases, with 6 bases between the two germline ends. CDR3 residues: CASSLGRLNTEAFF. The DNA of the CDR3 is TGTGCCAGCAGCTTAGGCAGGTTGAACACTGAAGCTTTCTTT.

The rearrangement uses TRBV4-1 and TRBJ1-1, with 9 bases identical to TRBD1. V gave up 8 bases and J gave up 0 bases; unmatched junction bases: 1. CDR1 is MGHRA and CDR2 is YSYEKL in the germline V gene. This CDR3 region has 13 residues. CDR3 nucleotides: TGCGCCAGCGGACAGGGGATGAACACTGAAGCTTTCTTT. Amino acid sequence: CASGQGMNTEAFF.

This clone was recorded only once. The chain combines TRBV9 with TRBJ1-1; TRBD1 agrees at 7 bases. The J segment lost 3 bases and the V segment lost 0 bases, leaving 2 bases of the junction unmatched. Germline CDR1 is SGDLS and CDR2 is YYNGEE. The CDR3 totals 14 residues. The CDR3 sequence: CASSVEGGHTEAFF. CDR3 in DNA: TGTGCCAGCAGCGTAGAAGGGGGCCACACTGAAGCTTTCTTT. Combining the CDR3 with reference TRBV9 and TRBJ1-1 gives the whole variable domain DSGVTQTPKHLITATGQRVTLRCSPRSGDLSVYWYQQSLDQGLQFLIQYYNGEERAKGNILERFSAQQFPDLHSELNLSSLELGDSALYFCASSVEGGHTEAFFGQGTRLTVV.

V usage is TRBV24-1 and J usage is TRBJ1-5, with a tentative D call TRBD1 (5 bases). The germline CDR1 and CDR2 sequences are KGHDR and SFDVKD. The V end was cut by 9 bases, the J end by 0 bases, with 11 bases between. CDR3 size: 14 residues. The CDR3 reads CATSDTNSNQPQHF. As DNA, the CDR3 is TGTGCCACCTCGGACACGAATAGCAATCAGCCCCAGCATTTT.

The V and J genes are TRBV5-8 and TRBJ1-5, with D tentatively TRBD1 (6 bases). V was trimmed by 3 bases and J by 6 bases, leaving 22 bases between them. This CDR3 is built from 17 residues. From germline, CDR1 is SGHTS and CDR2 YDEGEE. The CDR3, as DNA: TGTGCCAGCAGCTCAATGGCCGGGACATGGGGGGGTCAGCCCCAGCATTTT. Residues: CASSSMAGTWGGQPQHF.

The gene calls are TRBV6-5 and TRBJ2-5; 9 nucleotides line up with TRBD2. CDR1 is MNHEY, CDR2 SVGAGI, per germline. V gave up 6 bases and J gave up 5 bases; unmatched junction bases: 10. There are 15 residues in the CDR3. CDR3 sequence (DNA): TGTGCCAGCAGGGACCAAGCGGGGGGCTCTGAGACCCAGTACTTC. Residues: CASRDQAGGSETQYF.

The chain employs TRBV10-3 and TRBJ2-1; possible D gene TRBD2, 7 bases. Germline V gene data show CDR1 as ENHRY and CDR2 as SYGVKD. This CDR3 region has 15 residues. V was cut by 3 bases and J by 7 bases, with 16 bases left in between. As DNA, the CDR3 is TGTGCCATCAGTGACGGGGGGCCTGGACGTAATGAGCAGTTCTTC. This encodes CAISDGGPGRNEQFF.

This clone was detected once. The chain employs TRBV13 and TRBJ1-2; D ambiguous. The CDR3 has 11 residues. V gave up 6 bases and J gave up 2 bases, with 4 bases separating them. Germline lookup yields CDR1 PRHDT and CDR2 FYEKMQ (reference sequence). In nucleotides, the CDR3 is TGTGCCAGCAGACTCAACTATGGCTACACCTTC. Translation gives CASRLNYGYTF.

The chain couples TRBV3-1 (or the pseudogene TRBV3-2) to TRBJ2-1; 9 bases are shared with TRBD2. Unmatched junction bases numbered 7, after V lost 3 bases and J lost 7 bases. This CDR3 has 15 amino acids. Germline assignment: CDR1 LGHDT and CDR2 YNNKEL (reference sequence). The DNA for the CDR3 is TGTGCCAGCAGCCACGGCGGGGGGGCCGGAAATGAGCAGTTCTTC. Its protein is CASSHGGGAGNEQFF.

This clone was counted between two and nine times. This chain uses TRBV2 with TRBJ1-2, with 9 bases lining up with TRBD1. V lost 9 bases and J lost 4; bases outside the gene matches: 6. Germline V lookup: CDR1 SNHLY, CDR2 FYNNEI. The CDR3 has 13 residues. CDR3 in amino acids: CASGTGPSYGYTF. The CDR3 region has the DNA TGTGCCAGTGGGACAGGGCCGTCCTATGGCTACACCTTC. Complete variable domain (other parts from reference TRBV2 and TRBJ1-2): EPEVTQTPSHQVTQMGQEVILRCVPISNHLYFYWYRQILGQKVEFLVSFYNNEISEKSEIFDDQFSVERPDGSNFTLKIRSTKLEDSAMYFCASGTGPSYGYTFGSGTRLTVV.

The J gene is TRBJ2-3, the V gene TRBV6-2 or TRBV6-3; the match to TRBD2 covers 9 bases. Germline trimming cut 6 bases from V and 7 bases from J; bases unmatched to any gene: 8. Germline values: CDR1 MNHEY, CDR2 SVGEGT. The CDR3 length is 14 residues. In nucleotides, the CDR3 is TGTGCCAGCAGCACAAGCGGGGGGAGGAATACGCAGTATTTT. Residues: CASSTSGGRNTQYF.

J is TRBJ1-6 and V is TRBV5-1, with 10 bases lining up with TRBD1. Germline V CDR1 and CDR2: SGHRS, YFSETQ. The CDR3 has 16 amino acids. V lost 4 bases, J lost 6 bases, and 7 bases stayed unmatched. The CDR3 DNA follows: TGCGCCAGCAGCGACCAGACAGGGGGCAGTAATTCACCCCTCCACTTT. Translated: CASSDQTGGSNSPLHF.